Each of the 5 T cell receptor beta chains below was sequenced from the same sample in a study of T cell repertoires in cytomegalovirus infection. TCRdb analysed the reads with MiXCR anew, one entry per CDR3 protein. Among about 140,000 distinct CDR3 sequences listed, 5% to 6.5% were seen once. Source material: PBMCs. Receptors originate from a human donor in good health (CMV status not recorded). Some clones in this sample may be carry-over from other donors' samples.

The V and J genes are TRBV3-1 and TRBJ2-7; D is unclear. Trimming stripped 4 bases from V and 6 bases from J, with 13 bases between. The germline CDR1 and CDR2 sequences are LGHDT and YNNKEL (reference sequence). CDR3 size: 13 residues. The CDR3 sequence is CASSLKVSLEQYF. CDR3 DNA sequence: TGTGCCAGCAGCCTGAAAGTGAGTCTCGAGCAGTACTTC.

This clonotype was observed at least ten times. The V gene is TRBV5-5, the J gene TRBJ1-2; D not certain. Germline V lookup: CDR1 SGHKS, CDR2 YYEKEE (reference sequence). Between the trimmed V and J ends, which lost 0 bases and 8 bases, there was a span of 11 bases. The CDR3 extends over 13 amino acids. CDR3 sequence (DNA): TGTGCCAGCAGCTTGGCATCGGGTGGGGGCTACACCTTC. Protein: CASSLASGGGYTF. The full variable domain, rest sourced from reference TRBV5-5 and TRBJ1-2, is DAGVTQSPTHLIKTRGQQVTLRCSPISGHKSVSWYQQVLGQGPQFIFQYYEKEERGRGNFPDRFSARQFPNYSSELNVNALLLGDSALYLCASSLASGGGYTFGSGTRLTVV.

Ten or more counts support this clonotype. In DNA, the CDR3 is TGTGCCAGTAGGCTGTCTAGCGGATACACAGATACGCAGTATTTT. This translates into CASRLSSGYTDTQYF. The chain joins TRBV19 to TRBJ2-3, with 7 nucleotides matching TRBD2. Germline trimming cut 6 bases from V and 2 bases from J; bases unmatched to any gene: 8. Per germline, CDR1 LNHDA and CDR2 SQIVND (reference sequence). This CDR3 is 15 amino acids long.

This clonotype appeared many times. The V gene is TRBV7-2, the J gene TRBJ2-2, with TRBD2 matching 9 bases. V lost 2 bases and J lost 6; bases outside the gene matches: 7. CDR3 length: 16 residues. The germline CDR1 and CDR2 sequences are SGHTA and FQGNSA. This CDR3 reads CASSLRAGGRSGELFF. Written as DNA, the CDR3 is TGTGCCAGCAGCTTAAGGGCGGGGGGGCGTTCCGGGGAGCTGTTTTTT.

The chain uses TRBV24-1 and TRBJ1-1, with D possibly TRBD1 on 5 matching bases. Between the trimmed V and J ends, which lost 1 base and 10 bases, there was a span of 12 bases. CDR1 and CDR2 (germline): KGHDR, SFDVKD. This CDR3 has 13 amino acids. The chain's CDR3 is CATSDFSDSGAFF. The CDR3 nucleotides read TGTGCCACCAGTGATTTCTCTGACAGCGGAGCTTTCTTT.